These T cell receptor beta chains were read from a single sample in a study of shared clonotypes between healthy human individuals. Here immunoSEQ multiplex PCR was the method, and the copy in TCRdb shows in-frame clones only, minus some. This table holds roughly 500,000 clones, less than 96% found once. Specimen: naive CD4+ T cells sorted from blood. These TCRs come from a woman aged 25 to 39 in good health. CDR3s include the opening cysteine and the closing phenylalanine or tryptophan. The D gene is left open where the match is weak. Size tells how often a clone was seen (once, few, many) or the class of an expanded clone, and some rows leave it out.

size	V	D	J	CDR3	DNA
-	TRBV29-1	-	TRBJ2-3	CSVKGSDTQYF	TGCAGCGTGAAGGGATCGGATACGCAGTATTTT
once	TRBV6-6	TRBD2	TRBJ2-3	CASSYVREGTDTQYF	TGTGCCAGCAGTTACGTACGGGAGGGCACAGATACGCAGTATTTT
-	TRBV23-1	TRBD1	TRBJ2-7	CASSLGQGSYEQYF	TGCGCCAGCAGCCTCGGACAGGGAAGCTACGAGCAGTACTTC
-	TRBV2	TRBD1	TRBJ2-7	CARSRDRSHEQYF	TGTGCCAGAAGCCGGGACAGGTCCCACGAGCAGTACTTC
-	TRBV4-1	-	TRBJ2-1	CASSKGLLSSYNEQFF	TGCGCCAGCAGCAAAGGTCTCCTGAGCTCCTACAATGAGCAGTTCTTC
-	TRBV7-7	-	TRBJ2-7	CASSLALGDSYEQYF	TGTGCCAGCAGCTTAGCGCTAGGGGATTCCTACGAGCAGTACTTC
few	TRBV2	-	TRBJ1-5	CASSLNDQPQHF	TGTGCCAGCAGCTTAAATGATCAGCCCCAGCATTTT
-	TRBV6-1	TRBD1	TRBJ2-2	CASSEGQGYSGELFF	TGTGCCAGCAGTGAAGGACAGGGCTACTCCGGGGAGCTGTTTTTT
-	TRBV27	-	TRBJ1-5	CASSSQGGGQPQHF	TGTGCCAGCAGTTCCCAGGGAGGTGGACAGCCCCAGCATTTT
-	TRBV28	-	TRBJ2-5	CASMGQILAQYF	-
-	TRBV5-5	-	TRBJ2-1	CASSLGLEIVEQFF	TGTGCCAGCAGCTTGGGACTGGAAATTGTTGAGCAGTTCTTC
-	TRBV18	TRBD2	TRBJ2-7	CASSDKTGGSYEQYF	TGTGCCAGCTCAGATAAAACGGGAGGCTCCTACGAGCAGTACTTC
-	TRBV28	-	TRBJ1-4	CASSSDGEKLFF	TGTGCCAGCAGCTCCGACGGTGAAAAACTGTTTTTT
-	TRBV15	TRBD1	TRBJ1-5	CATSRQGQVQPQHF	TGTGCCACTTCGAGACAGGGGCAAGTTCAGCCCCAGCATTTT
-	TRBV5-1	-	TRBJ2-5	CASSGRDQETQYF	TGCGCCAGCAGCGGCAGAGACCAAGAGACCCAGTACTTC
once	TRBV7-3	-	TRBJ2-1	CASSLDGASNEQFF	TGTGCCAGCAGCTTAGACGGGGCGAGCAATGAGCAGTTCTTC
-	TRBV10-3	-	TRBJ1-1	CAISDLARLGNTEAFF	TGTGCCATCAGTGACCTAGCTCGATTGGGGAACACTGAAGCTTTCTTT
-	TRBV19	-	TRBJ2-1	CASSLAGRDNEQFF	TGTGCCAGTAGTCTCGCCGGACGGGACAATGAGCAGTTCTTC
-	TRBV6-5	-	TRBJ2-7	CASSPPGSFSYEQYF	TGTGCCAGCAGCCCTCCTGGTAGTTTCTCCTACGAGCAGTACTTC
-	TRBV28	-	TRBJ2-7	CASSFEGEQYF	TGTGCCAGCAGTTTCGAAGGTGAGCAGTACTTC
-	TRBV18	-	TRBJ2-1	CASSPIDASSLYNEQFF	TGTGCCAGCTCACCAATCGACGCGAGTTCCCTCTACAATGAGCAGTTCTTC
-	TRBV28	-	TRBJ1-2	CASSFRPDHGYTF	TGTGCCAGCAGTTTCCGTCCCGACCATGGCTACACCTTC
-	TRBV2	-	TRBJ2-7	CASSEQGRDEQYF	TGTGCCAGCAGTGAGCAGGGTAGGGACGAGCAGTACTTC
-	TRBV4-2	TRBD2	TRBJ2-1	CASSQGTSGRNEQFF	TGTGCCAGCAGCCAAGGGACTAGCGGGAGGAATGAGCAGTTCTTC
-	TRBV6-1	-	TRBJ2-5	CASRNQETQYF	TGTGCCAGCAGGAACCAAGAGACCCAGTACTTC
-	TRBV5-1	-	TRBJ2-1	CASSFEGYEQFF	TGCGCCAGCAGCTTTGAGGGCTATGAGCAGTTCTTC
-	TRBV2	-	TRBJ1-4	CASTQTGNNEKLFF	TGTGCCAGCACCCAGACAGGAAATAATGAAAAACTGTTTTTT
-	TRBV7-9	-	TRBJ1-2	CASSLNRDRVVGYTF	TGTGCCAGCAGCTTGAACAGGGACCGTGTTGTTGGCTACACCTTC
-	TRBV28	TRBD2	TRBJ2-5	CASSMGLAVQETQYF	TGTGCCAGCAGTATGGGACTAGCGGTCCAAGAGACCCAGTACTTC
-	TRBV20-1	-	TRBJ2-7	CSARESYEQYF	TGCAGTGCTAGAGAATCGTACGAGCAGTACTTC
-	TRBV18	TRBD2	TRBJ2-1	CASSQWAGEARHNEQFF	TGTGCCAGCTCACAGTGGGCGGGAGAAGCGAGACACAATGAGCAGTTCTTC
-	TRBV6-1	TRBD1	TRBJ2-4	CASSERSGTGVAKNIQYF	TGTGCCAGCAGTGAACGGAGTGGGACAGGGGTAGCCAAAAACATTCAGTACTTC
-	TRBV5-1	-	TRBJ2-7	CASSPNPSDPYEQYF	TGCGCCAGCAGCCCGAACCCTAGCGACCCCTACGAGCAGTACTTC
-	TRBV5-5	-	TRBJ1-1	CASSWGNTEAFF	TGTGCCAGCAGCTGGGGGAACACTGAAGCTTTCTTT
few	TRBV5-1	-	TRBJ2-7	CASSLVPYEQYF	TGCGCCAGCAGCTTGGTTCCCTACGAGCAGTACTTC
-	TRBV25-1	-	TRBJ1-1	CASSEYTGRRAFF	TGTGCCAGCAGTGAATATACGGGGCGGAGAGCTTTCTTT
-	TRBV27	TRBD1	TRBJ2-7	CASRDRVTSYEQYF	TGTGCCAGCCGGGACAGGGTAACCTCCTACGAGCAGTACTTC
once	TRBV28	-	TRBJ1-1	CASSPYLRDKEAFF	TGTGCCAGCAGTCCTTACCTCCGGGACAAGGAAGCTTTCTTT
-	TRBV5-1	-	TRBJ2-7	CASSFATESYEQYF	TGCGCCAGCAGCTTCGCGACAGAAAGCTACGAGCAGTACTTC
once	TRBV5-1	-	TRBJ2-6	CASSLVPGRIQSGANVLTF	TGCGCCAGCAGCTTGGTCCCGGGACGGATCCAATCTGGGGCCAACGTCCTGACTTTC
-	TRBV7-9	-	TRBJ1-4	CASSKASAPSRGDVFF	TGTGCCAGCAGCAAGGCCTCAGCCCCTTCCCGTGGAGATGTGTTTTTT
-	TRBV10-1	-	TRBJ2-7	CASRDSGSYEQYF	TGCGCCAGCAGGGATAGCGGCTCCTACGAGCAGTACTTC
-	TRBV7-9	-	TRBJ2-7	CASSLGRGSSYEQYF	TGTGCCAGCAGCTTAGGTAGGGGGTCCTCCTACGAGCAGTACTTC
once	TRBV27	-	TRBJ2-1	CASSLSQVWRTSNEQFF	TGTGCCAGCAGTTTATCCCAAGTCTGGCGGACCTCGAATGAGCAGTTCTTC
-	TRBV7-9	TRBD2	TRBJ2-3	CASSPAGTSRYTDTQYF	TGTGCCAGCAGCCCAGCCGGGACTAGCAGATACACAGATACGCAGTATTTT
-	TRBV11-1	-	TRBJ1-4	CASSSKGENEKLFF	TGTGCCAGCAGCTCGAAGGGGGAAAATGAAAAACTGTTTTTT
-	TRBV5-1	-	TRBJ2-1	CASSSQVRESYNEQFF	TGCGCCAGCAGCTCGCAGGTGAGGGAGTCCTACAATGAGCAGTTCTTC
few	TRBV5-1	-	TRBJ2-3	CASSLPPGEDTQYF	TGCGCCAGCAGCTTGCCCCCGGGAGAAGATACGCAGTATTTT
once	TRBV20-1	-	TRBJ2-7	CSARDRWEQYF	TGCAGTGCTAGAGATCGGTGGGAGCAGTACTTC
-	TRBV18	-	TRBJ1-1	CASSYTANTEAFF	TGTGCCAGCTCATATACAGCGAACACTGAAGCTTTCTTT
-	TRBV5-1	-	TRBJ2-5	CASSLSGQETQYF	TGCGCCAGCAGCTTGTCGGGCCAAGAGACCCAGTACTTC